What follows are 2 T cell receptor beta chains derived from one specimen sequenced in a study of blood T cell repertoires in COVID-19. TCRdb's copy holds only in-frame clones and misses some; the assay was immunoSEQ multiplex PCR. Of some 200,000 clones listed, roughly 84% are singletons. The sequenced sample consisted of peripheral blood. The source is a woman aged 80 or older with acute or convalescent COVID-19.

This clone was seen only a few times. V and J are TRBV11-3 and TRBJ2-7; the D gene is possibly TRBD2 (5 bases). V lost 5 bases and J 0 bases, leaving 17 bases between the germline ends. The CDR3 consists of 16 residues. Germline assignment: CDR1 SGHNT and CDR2 YENEEA. The CDR3 spells CASSLSLRESSYEQYF. In nucleotides, the CDR3 is TGTGCCAGCAGCCTCTCCTTGAGGGAGAGCTCCTACGAGCAGTACTTC.

A remark on this clone: At one end, the junction sequence differs from germline, possibly due to a read error. This chain links TRBV6-5 with TRBJ1-2, with D tentatively TRBD1 (5 bases). Germline assignment: CDR1 MNHEY and CDR2 SVGAGI. There are 13 residues in the CDR3. CDR3 DNA: TGTGCCAGCAGATTGCGGGGACTAGAGGGCCTCTCCTTC. Its translation: CASRLRGLEGLSF.